This TCR beta chain derives from a study of blood T cell repertoires in COVID-19. The CDR3 contains 16 residues. The method was immunoSEQ multiplex PCR; TCRdb's version includes in-frame clones alone and lacks a portion of them. Of over 55,000 clones listed, more than 80% are singletons. The sequencing input was PBMCs or T cells enriched from blood (not recorded which). The TCR was taken from a middle-aged woman with acute COVID-19. The chain has TRBV21-1 and TRBJ2-5; the tabulated D call, TRBD2, remains unverified against the DNA. TRBV21-1 is labeled a pseudogene. CDR3: CASILKRGVYWETQYF. Here the CDR3 DNA reads TGTGCCAGCATCCTTAAGCGGGGCGTGTATTGGGAGACCCAGTACTTC.